This TCR beta chain was captured by sequencing in a study of cytomegalovirus exposure and HLA in healthy donors. The PCR used 60 Vbeta and 13 Jbeta primers. The data were produced by immunoSEQ multiplex PCR, yet TCRdb's version contains in-frame clones alone and is incomplete. The sample records about 150,000 clones, about 85% being singletons. Trimming took off 4 bases at V and 3 bases at J, with 9 bases between the two ends. The germline V gene encodes CDR1 MNHEY and CDR2 SMNVEV (reference sequence). The CDR3 is 13 amino acids. As regards this clone: Its antigen is not identified.

The study's findings and limits: Exclusion as indistinguishable affected some V segments, including TRBV6-2 and TRBV6-3. Most TCR sequences were uncommon, yet certain public TCRs appeared in many donors.

The rearrangement joins TRBV27 to TRBJ2-5, with D tentatively TRBD2 (5 bases). The sequenced sample was PBMCs. The receptor's source is a woman younger than 35 in good health and CMV-seronegative. The CDR3 nucleotides read TGTGCCAGCAGTTACCCAGCGGAAGAGACCCAGTACTTC. Protein sequence: CASSYPAEETQYF.